This is a list of T cell receptor beta chains from one sample in a study of T cell clonotyping in hematopoietic cell transplantation. Profiling relied on immunoSEQ multiplex PCR, and the TCRdb table lists in-frame clones only, not all of them. The table shows about 5,500 clones, with roughly 89% occurring only once. The sample was peripheral blood mononuclear cells, taken 100 days after allogeneic stem cell transplant. Receptor source: a male patient in his 70s who had an allogeneic stem cell transplant from an unrelated donor, so T cells may come from the graft donor. Some clones in this sample may be carry-over from other donors' samples. Each CDR3 is given with its conserved first and last residue. Each record gives: J gene, V gene, D gene, clone size, CDR3 protein, CDR3 DNA. The D gene is left open where the match is weak. Size is stated for part of the rows, as once, few or many counts, or as a class when the clone is expanded.

TRBJ1-6	TRBV15	NA	NA	CATSRVAGNSPLHF	TGTGCCACCAGCAGAGTGGCAGGGAATTCACCCCTCCACTTT
TRBJ2-7	TRBV10-3	TRBD1	NA	CAIGQTGDDYEQYF	TGTGCCATCGGACAAACAGGGGACGACTACGAGCAGTACTTC
TRBJ2-2	TRBV4-1	NA	NA	CASSQDVGDLGPDTGELFF	TGCGCCAGCAGCCAAGATGTGGGGGACTTGGGGCCGGACACCGGGGAGCTGTTTTTT
TRBJ2-2	TRBV27	NA	NA	CASSETLSGELFF	TGTGCCAGCAGTGAGACCCTGTCCGGGGAGCTGTTTTTT
TRBJ1-4	TRBV5-1	NA	NA	CASSLGRQVLGEKLFF	TGCGCCAGCAGCTTGGGGAGACAGGTCCTCGGGGAAAAACTGTTTTTT
TRBJ1-2	TRBV10-3	TRBD1	NA	CAISERTGMRNYGYTF	TGTGCCATCAGTGAGAGGACAGGGATGCGTAACTATGGCTACACCTTC
TRBJ2-7	TRBV30	NA	NA	CAWSVPLKGHEQYF	TGTGCCTGGAGTGTACCCTTAAAGGGCCACGAGCAGTACTTC
TRBJ1-1	TRBV5-1	NA	NA	CASSLRNTEAFF	TGCGCCAGCAGCTTGAGGAACACTGAAGCTTTCTTT
TRBJ2-5	TRBV30	NA	NA	CAWSTSRLLETQYF	TGTGCCTGGAGTACCTCAAGGCTCCTAGAGACCCAGTACTTC
TRBJ1-2	TRBV30	NA	once	CAWSESGAIYGYTF	TGTGCCTGGAGTGAGTCAGGGGCGATTTATGGCTACACCTTC
TRBJ2-2	TRBV6-1	NA	NA	CASSPRGTGELFF	TGTGCCAGCAGTCCCCGTGGGACCGGGGAGCTGTTTTTT
TRBJ2-7	TRBV11-2	TRBD2	NA	CASSSGTSNEQYF	TGTGCCAGCAGCTCGGGGACTAGTAACGAGCAGTACTTC
TRBJ2-5	TRBV2	NA	few	CASSVGIESMDQETQYF	TGTGCCAGCAGTGTGGGAATAGAAAGTATGGACCAAGAGACCCAGTACTTC
TRBJ1-2	TRBV9	TRBD1	NA	CASSATGVGYTF	TGTGCCAGCAGCGCCACAGGGGTCGGCTACACCTTC
TRBJ2-7	TRBV6-1	NA	NA	CASSEWSSGPYEQYF	TGTGCCAGCAGTGAATGGTCCAGCGGTCCCTACGAGCAGTACTTC
TRBJ2-7	TRBV7-9	TRBD2	NA	CASSTRLAGDYEQYF	TGTGCCAGCAGCACCCGACTAGCGGGGGACTACGAGCAGTACTTC
TRBJ2-7	TRBV28	NA	NA	CAYGTNYEQYF	TGTGCCTACGGGACCAACTACGAGCAGTACTTC
TRBJ2-5	TRBV19	NA	medium-sized	CASSADSQETQYF	TGTGCCAGTAGTGCAGACTCTCAGGAGACCCAGTACTTC
TRBJ2-5	TRBV7-2	NA	NA	CASSLRGGVETQYF	TGTGCCAGCAGCCTCAGGGGGGGGGTCGAGACCCAGTACTTC
TRBJ2-1	TRBV4-1	NA	NA	CASSQGSRRGRDETYNEQFF	TGCGCCAGCAGCCAAGGGAGTCGAAGGGGCCGGGACGAGACCTACAATGAGCAGTTCTTC
TRBJ2-7	TRBV11-2	NA	NA	CASSSARRRLHEQYF	TGTGCCAGCAGCTCGGCCCGCCGCCGGCTCCACGAGCAGTACTTC
TRBJ2-3	TRBV19	TRBD2	NA	CASSVYSGSTDTQYF	TGTGCCAGTAGTGTATATAGCGGGAGCACAGATACGCAGTATTTT
TRBJ1-4	TRBV28	TRBD1	NA	CASSSRMGQGVATNEKLFF	TGTGCCAGCAGTTCTCGGATGGGACAGGGGGTTGCAACTAATGAAAAACTGTTTTTT
TRBJ1-4	TRBV4-1	NA	NA	CASSQEILRRLNEKLFF	TGCGCCAGCAGCCAAGAAATTTTAAGGCGATTAAATGAAAAACTGTTTTTT
TRBJ2-5	TRBV9	NA	NA	CASSRGVEETQYF	TGTGCCAGCAGCAGGGGTGTAGAAGAGACCCAGTACTTC
TRBJ2-5	TRBV5-1	NA	NA	CASSLRALTQETQYF	TGCGCCAGCAGCTTGAGGGCACTTACTCAAGAGACCCAGTACTTC
TRBJ2-1	TRBV5-6	TRBD2	few	CASTKTSGYNEQFF	TGTGCCAGCACAAAGACTAGCGGATACAATGAGCAGTTCTTC
TRBJ2-2	TRBV9	NA	NA	CASSVAPSSGELFF	TGTGCCAGCAGCGTAGCTCCCAGTTCCGGGGAGCTGTTTTTT
TRBJ1-5	TRBV2	TRBD1	NA	CASSGTGEDQPQHF	TGTGCCAGCTCCGGGACAGGGGAGGATCAGCCCCAGCATTTT
TRBJ2-5	TRBV19	NA	NA	CASSSDIQETQYF	TGTGCCAGTAGTAGTGACATCCAAGAGACCCAGTACTTC
TRBJ2-1	TRBV30	NA	NA	CAWITRGSQRGEQFF	TGTGCCTGGATAACTCGCGGGTCCCAACGGGGTGAGCAGTTCTTC
TRBJ1-5	TRBV7-8	NA	NA	CASSSHGDNQPQHF	TGTGCCAGCAGCTCCCATGGGGATAATCAGCCCCAGCATTTT
TRBJ1-2	TRBV19	NA	NA	CASKNLRADPGYTF	TGTGCCAGTAAAAATTTGAGGGCAGACCCGGGCTACACCTTC
TRBJ1-1	TRBV28	NA	NA	CASRVTANTEAFF	TGTGCCAGCAGAGTCACAGCGAACACTGAAGCTTTCTTT
TRBJ1-2	TRBV4-2	TRBD1	NA	CASSRNRGENYGYTF	TGTGCCAGCAGCCGAAACAGGGGAGAAAACTATGGCTACACCTTC
TRBJ2-1	TRBV30	NA	NA	CAWSAPREQFF	TGTGCCTGGAGTGCACCCCGGGAGCAGTTCTTC
TRBJ2-7	TRBV10-2	TRBD1	NA	CASSLSDRGAYEQYF	TGCGCCAGCAGTCTCTCGGACAGGGGGGCCTACGAGCAGTACTTC
TRBJ1-5	TRBV7-2	NA	NA	CASSLSIEPQHF	TGTGCCAGCAGCCTCTCAATTGAGCCCCAGCATTTT
TRBJ1-3	TRBV28	NA	NA	CASRSSGWDTIYF	TGTGCCAGCAGGTCCTCTGGGTGGGACACCATATATTTT
TRBJ2-2	TRBV11-2	NA	NA	CASRYGGGRNTGELFF	TGTGCCAGCAGGTACGGGGGCGGAAGGAACACCGGGGAGCTGTTTTTT
TRBJ1-5	TRBV2	NA	NA	CASSDGGNQPQHF	TGTGCCAGCAGTGATGGCGGCAATCAGCCCCAGCATTTT
TRBJ2-2	TRBV28	TRBD2	few	CASSFAGGHGELFF	TGTGCCAGCAGTTTCGCGGGGGGCCACGGGGAGCTGTTTTTT
TRBJ2-5	TRBV7-9	TRBD2	NA	CASSFSGGETQYF	TGTGCCAGCAGCTTTTCCGGGGGGGAGACCCAGTACTTC
TRBJ1-2	TRBV29-1	NA	NA	CSVEGYGYTF	TGCAGCGTTGAAGGTTATGGCTACACCTTC
TRBJ1-1	TRBV30	NA	once	CAWSGPGSEAFF	TGTGCCTGGAGTGGGCCAGGGAGCGAAGCTTTCTTT
TRBJ1-5	TRBV28	NA	NA	CASSRKGPNLNQPQHF	TGTGCCAGCAGTAGAAAGGGACCGAACCTCAATCAGCCCCAGCATTTT
TRBJ2-1	TRBV28	NA	NA	CASKPPPGAEQFF	TGTGCCAGCAAACCACCTCCGGGGGCTGAGCAGTTCTTC
TRBJ1-5	TRBV5-1	NA	NA	CASSWDGQNQPQHF	TGCGCCAGCAGCTGGGACGGACAAAATCAGCCCCAGCATTTT
TRBJ1-2	TRBV27	NA	NA	CASSLIGAPLSGYTF	TGTGCCAGCAGTTTAATAGGGGCGCCGCTCTCTGGCTACACCTTC
TRBJ1-2	TRBV2	NA	NA	CASRPAGRGYTF	TGTGCCAGCAGACCGGCCGGGCGTGGCTACACCTTC
TRBJ1-5	TRBV5-6	NA	NA	CASSRGGNQPQHF	TGTGCCAGCAGCAGGGGAGGCAATCAGCCCCAGCATTTT
TRBJ2-2	TRBV4-1	TRBD2	NA	CASSTSGGNTGELFF	TGCGCCAGCAGTACCTCGGGGGGGAACACCGGGGAGCTGTTTTTT
TRBJ1-2	TRBV5-1	NA	NA	CASSLDNGGNGYTF	TGCGCCAGCAGCTTGGACAATGGTGGAAATGGCTACACCTTC
TRBJ2-7	TRBV25-1	TRBD2	NA	CASRGGLAGDSYEQYF	TGTGCCAGCAGGGGGGGACTAGCGGGAGACTCCTACGAGCAGTACTTC
TRBJ2-7	TRBV7-9	NA	NA	CASSLGLRYEQYF	TGTGCCAGCAGCTTAGGACTGAGATACGAGCAGTACTTC
TRBJ2-5	TRBV19	NA	large	CASSIDTQEETQYF	TGTGCCAGTAGTATCGACACACAGGAAGAGACCCAGTACTTC
TRBJ2-1	TRBV29-1	NA	NA	CSVVNQQVKGQFF	TGCAGCGTCGTAAACCAACAGGTCAAGGGGCAGTTCTTC
TRBJ2-7	TRBV28	NA	NA	CASRLSAYEQYF	TGTGCCAGCAGGCTAAGCGCCTACGAGCAGTACTTC
TRBJ2-1	TRBV27	TRBD2	NA	CASKLNIAGGLNEQFF	TGTGCCAGCAAGTTAAATATAGCGGGAGGGCTCAATGAGCAGTTCTTC